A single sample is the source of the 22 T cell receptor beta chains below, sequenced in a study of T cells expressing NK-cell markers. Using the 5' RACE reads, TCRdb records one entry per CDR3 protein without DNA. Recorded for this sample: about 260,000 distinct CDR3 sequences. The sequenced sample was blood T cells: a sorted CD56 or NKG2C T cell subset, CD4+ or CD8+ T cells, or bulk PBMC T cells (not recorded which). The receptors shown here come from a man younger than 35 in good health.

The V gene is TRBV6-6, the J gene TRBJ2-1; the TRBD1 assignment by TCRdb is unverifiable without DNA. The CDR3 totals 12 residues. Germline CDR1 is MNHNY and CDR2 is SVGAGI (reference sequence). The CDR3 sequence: CASSPGGDEQFF.

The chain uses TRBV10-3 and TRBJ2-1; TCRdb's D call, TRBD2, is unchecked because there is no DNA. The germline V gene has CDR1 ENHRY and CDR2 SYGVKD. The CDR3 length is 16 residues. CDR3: CAISGRLAGGINEQFF.

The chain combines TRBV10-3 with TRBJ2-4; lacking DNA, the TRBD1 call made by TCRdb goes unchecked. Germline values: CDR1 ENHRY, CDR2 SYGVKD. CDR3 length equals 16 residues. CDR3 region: CAISDRDRGPRNIQYF.

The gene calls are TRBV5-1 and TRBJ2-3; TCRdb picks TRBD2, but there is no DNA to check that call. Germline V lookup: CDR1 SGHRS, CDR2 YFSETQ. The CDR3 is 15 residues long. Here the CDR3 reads CASSSPGLPVDTQYF.

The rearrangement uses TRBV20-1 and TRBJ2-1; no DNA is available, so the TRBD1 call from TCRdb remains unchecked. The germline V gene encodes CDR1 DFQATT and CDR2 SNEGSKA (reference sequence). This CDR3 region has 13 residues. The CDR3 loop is CSARERTGNEQFF.

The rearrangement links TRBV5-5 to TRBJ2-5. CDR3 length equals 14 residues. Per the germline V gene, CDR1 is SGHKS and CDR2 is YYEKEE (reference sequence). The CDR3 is CASSFQTDAMAQYF.

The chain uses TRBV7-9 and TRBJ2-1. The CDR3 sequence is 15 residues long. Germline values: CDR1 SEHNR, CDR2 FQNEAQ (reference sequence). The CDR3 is CASSLALSRVDEQFF.

The CDR3 protein is CSVPRGLADTQYF. The chain carries TRBV29-1 and TRBJ2-3; TCRdb gives TRBD1 as the D gene, but with no DNA this cannot be confirmed. This CDR3 contains 13 residues. Germline V gene sequence: CDR1 SQVTM, CDR2 ANQGSEA.

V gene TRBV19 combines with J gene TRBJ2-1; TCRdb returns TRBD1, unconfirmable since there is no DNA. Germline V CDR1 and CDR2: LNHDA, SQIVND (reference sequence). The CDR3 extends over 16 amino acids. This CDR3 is CASSTGTTLQYNEQFF. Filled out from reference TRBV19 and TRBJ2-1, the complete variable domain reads DGGITQSPKYLFRKEGQNVTLSCEQNLNHDAMYWYRQDPGQGLRLIYYSQIVNDFQKGDIAEGYSVSREKKESFPLTVTSAQKNPTAFYLCASSTGTTLQYNEQFFGPGTRLTVL.

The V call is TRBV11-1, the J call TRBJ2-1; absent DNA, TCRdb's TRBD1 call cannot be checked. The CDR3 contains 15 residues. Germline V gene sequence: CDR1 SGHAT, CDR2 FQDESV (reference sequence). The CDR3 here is CASSSPGSSYNEQFF. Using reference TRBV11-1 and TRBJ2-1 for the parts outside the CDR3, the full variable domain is EAEVAQSPRYKITEKSQAVAFWCDPISGHATLYWYRQILGQGPELLVQFQDESVVDDSQLPKDRFSAERLKGVDSTLKIQPAELGDSAMYLCASSSPGSSYNEQFFGPGTRLTVL.

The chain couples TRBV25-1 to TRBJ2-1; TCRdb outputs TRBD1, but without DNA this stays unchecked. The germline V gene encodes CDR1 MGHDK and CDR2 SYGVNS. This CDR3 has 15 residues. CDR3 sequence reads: CASKDATGFNNEQFF.

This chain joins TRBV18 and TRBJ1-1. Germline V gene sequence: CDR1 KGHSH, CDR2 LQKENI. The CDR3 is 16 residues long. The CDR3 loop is CASSPPNGPMNTEAFF.

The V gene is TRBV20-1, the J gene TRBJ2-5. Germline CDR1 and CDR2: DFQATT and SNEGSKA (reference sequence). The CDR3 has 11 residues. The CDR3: CSAQIQETQYF.

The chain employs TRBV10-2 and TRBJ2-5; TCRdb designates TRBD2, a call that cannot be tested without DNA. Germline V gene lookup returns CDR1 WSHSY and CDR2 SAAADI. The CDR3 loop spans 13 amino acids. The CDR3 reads CASVDRGRETQYF.

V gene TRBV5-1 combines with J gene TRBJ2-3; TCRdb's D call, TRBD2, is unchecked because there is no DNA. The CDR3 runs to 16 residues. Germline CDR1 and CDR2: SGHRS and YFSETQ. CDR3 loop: CASSLGTLEATDTQYF.

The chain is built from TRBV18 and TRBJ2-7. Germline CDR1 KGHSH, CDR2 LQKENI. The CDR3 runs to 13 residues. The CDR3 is CASSQIPSYEQYF. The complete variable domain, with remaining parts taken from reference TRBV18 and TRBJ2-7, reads NAGVMQNPRHLVRRRGQEARLRCSPMKGHSHVYWYRQLPEEGLKFMVYLQKENIIDESGMPKERFSAEFPKEGPSILRIQQVVRGDSAAYFCASSQIPSYEQYFGPGTRLTVT.

The CDR3 loop is CSVEGLRTNTEAFF. V gene TRBV29-1 combines with J gene TRBJ1-1. The CDR3 totals 14 residues. CDR1 is SQVTM and CDR2 is ANQGSEA in the germline V gene.

The CDR3 reads CASSSGTSGSSLDTQYF. The chain recombines TRBV5-1 with TRBJ2-3; as DNA is missing, the TRBD2 call by TCRdb cannot be tested. Germline V gene lookup returns CDR1 SGHRS and CDR2 YFSETQ. The CDR3 covers 17 residues.

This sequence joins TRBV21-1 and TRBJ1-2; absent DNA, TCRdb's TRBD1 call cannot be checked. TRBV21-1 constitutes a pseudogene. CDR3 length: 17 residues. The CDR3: CASSKARNRGPNYGYTF.

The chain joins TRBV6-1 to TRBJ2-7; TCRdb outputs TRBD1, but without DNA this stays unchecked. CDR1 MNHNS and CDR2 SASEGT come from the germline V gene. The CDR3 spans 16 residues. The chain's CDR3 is CASSEPFRDREAEQYF.

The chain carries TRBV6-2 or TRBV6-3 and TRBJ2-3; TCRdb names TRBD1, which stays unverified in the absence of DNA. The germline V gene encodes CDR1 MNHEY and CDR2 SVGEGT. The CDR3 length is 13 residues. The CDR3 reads CASKRGTADTQYF.

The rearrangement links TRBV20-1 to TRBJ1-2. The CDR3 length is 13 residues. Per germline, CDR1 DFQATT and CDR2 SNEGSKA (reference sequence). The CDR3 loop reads CSASQEVPDGYTF.